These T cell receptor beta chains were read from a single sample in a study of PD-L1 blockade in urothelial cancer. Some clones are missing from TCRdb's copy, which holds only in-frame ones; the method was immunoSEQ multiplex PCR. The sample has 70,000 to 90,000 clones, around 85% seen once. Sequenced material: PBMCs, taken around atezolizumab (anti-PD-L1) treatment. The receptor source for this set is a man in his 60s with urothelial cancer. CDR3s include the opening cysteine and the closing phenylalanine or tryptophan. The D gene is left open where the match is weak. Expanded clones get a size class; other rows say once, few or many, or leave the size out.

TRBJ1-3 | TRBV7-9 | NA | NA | CASSQTGNTIYF | TGTGCCAGCAGTCAGACAGGAAACACCATATATTTT
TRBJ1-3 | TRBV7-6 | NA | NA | CATTDSSGNTIYF | TGTGCCACCACCGACAGCTCTGGAAACACCATATATTTT
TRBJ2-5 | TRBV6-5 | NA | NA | CATRTEGLETQYF | TGTGCCACGCGGACAGAGGGCTTAGAGACCCAGTACTTC
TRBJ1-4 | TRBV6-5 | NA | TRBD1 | CASRFTGGRGEKLFF | TGTGCCAGCAGATTCACAGGGGGCCGGGGTGAAAAACTGTTTTTT
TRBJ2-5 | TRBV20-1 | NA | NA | CSAIPKTQYF | TGCAGTGCTATCCCAAAGACCCAGTACTTC
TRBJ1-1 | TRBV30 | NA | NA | CAWSVTTAEPEAFF | TGTGCCTGGAGTGTAACTACAGCGGAACCTGAAGCTTTCTTT
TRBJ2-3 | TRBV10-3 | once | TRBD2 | CATQTSAADTQYF | TGTGCCACCCAGACTAGCGCGGCAGATACGCAGTATTTT
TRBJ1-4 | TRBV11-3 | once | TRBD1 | CASSQRQGRDEKLFF | TGTGCCAGCAGCCAAAGACAGGGACGAGATGAAAAACTGTTTTTT
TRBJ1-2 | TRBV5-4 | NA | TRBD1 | CASSTLDRGKGYTF | TGTGCCAGCAGCACCCTGGACAGGGGGAAGGGCTACACCTTC
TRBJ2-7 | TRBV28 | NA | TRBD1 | CASRDSPYEQYF | TGTGCCAGCCGGGACAGCCCCTACGAGCAGTACTTC
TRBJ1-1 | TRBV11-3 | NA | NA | CASSLGGMNTEAFF | TGTGCCAGCAGCTTAGGGGGCATGAACACTGAAGCTTTCTTT
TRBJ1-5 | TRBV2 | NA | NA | CASRQGKPPQPQHF | TGTGCCAGCAGACAGGGAAAACCGCCTCAGCCCCAGCATTTT
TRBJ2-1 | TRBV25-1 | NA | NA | CASSDRVGLDEQFF | TGTGCCAGCAGTGACAGGGTCGGCCTCGATGAGCAGTTCTTC
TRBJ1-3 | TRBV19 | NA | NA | CASSIAAGAGNTIYF | TGTGCCAGTAGTATAGCGGCAGGGGCCGGAAACACCATATATTTT
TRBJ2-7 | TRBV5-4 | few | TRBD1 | CASSQMDRREQYF | TGTGCCAGCAGCCAAATGGACAGGCGCGAGCAGTACTTC
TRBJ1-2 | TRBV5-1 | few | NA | CASSYAPESGGNYGYTF | TGCGCCAGCAGCTATGCGCCGGAAAGCGGCGGAAACTATGGCTACACCTTC
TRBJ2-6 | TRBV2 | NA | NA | CASSEEGSGANVLTF | TGTGCCAGCAGTGAAGAGGGGTCTGGGGCCAACGTCCTGACTTTC
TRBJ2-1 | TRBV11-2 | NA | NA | CASSQAMSYEQFF | TGTGCCAGCAGCCAAGCCATGTCATATGAGCAGTTCTTC
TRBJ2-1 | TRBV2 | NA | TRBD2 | CASSLSGGYNEQFF | TGTGCCAGCAGCCTTAGCGGGGGTTACAATGAGCAGTTCTTC
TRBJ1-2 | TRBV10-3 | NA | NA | CAISGGSLAYGYTF | TGTGCCATCAGTGGGGGCAGTTTAGCCTATGGCTACACCTTC
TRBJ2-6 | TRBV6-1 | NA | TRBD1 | CASSIKQGMANVLTF | TGTGCCAGCAGCATTAAACAGGGGATGGCCAACGTCCTGACTTTC
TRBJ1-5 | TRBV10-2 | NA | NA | CASSDNTDINQPQHF | TGCGCCAGCAGTGATAACACCGACATCAATCAGCCCCAGCATTTT
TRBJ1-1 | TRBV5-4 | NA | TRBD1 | CASSLGPGGLNLPAFF | TGTGCCAGCAGCTTGGGGCCAGGGGGCCTCAACCTACCTGCTTTCTTT
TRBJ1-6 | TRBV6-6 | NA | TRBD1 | CASSDRDRQPLHF | TGTGCCAGCAGTGACCGGGACAGGCAACCCCTCCACTTT
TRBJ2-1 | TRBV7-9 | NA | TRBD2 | CASSLALLLAGGPNEQFF | TGTGCCAGCAGCTTAGCCCTCCTGCTAGCGGGGGGGCCCAATGAGCAGTTCTTC
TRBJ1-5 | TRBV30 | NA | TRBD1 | CAWSVGRDRQNQPQHF | TGTGCCTGGAGTGTAGGCCGGGACAGGCAAAATCAGCCCCAGCATTTT
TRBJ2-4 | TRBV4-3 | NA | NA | CASPTVRTGHLAKNIQYF | TGCGCCAGTCCTACTGTCAGAACAGGGCACCTAGCCAAAAACATTCAGTACTTC
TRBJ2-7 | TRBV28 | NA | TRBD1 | CASRLPGTGTNEQYF | TGTGCCAGCAGATTGCCTGGGACAGGGACTAACGAGCAGTACTTC
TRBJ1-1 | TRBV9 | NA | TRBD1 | CASSPTGVKMNTEAFF | TGTGCCAGCAGCCCCACAGGGGTGAAGATGAACACTGAAGCTTTCTTT
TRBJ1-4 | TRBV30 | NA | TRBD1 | CAWAGTANNEKLFF | TGTGCCTGGGCTGGGACAGCAAATAATGAAAAACTGTTTTTT
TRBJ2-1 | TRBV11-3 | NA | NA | CASSLGPVEQFF | TGTGCCAGCAGCTTAGGGCCCGTCGAGCAGTTCTTC
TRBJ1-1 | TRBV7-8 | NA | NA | CASSPLGGLNTEAFF | TGTGCCAGCAGCCCCCTAGGGGGATTGAACACTGAAGCTTTCTTT
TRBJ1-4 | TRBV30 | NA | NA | CAWSGGQYEKLFF | TGTGCCTGGAGTGGGGGGCAGTATGAAAAACTGTTTTTT
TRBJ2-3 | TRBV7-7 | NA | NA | CASSLAHTDTQYF | TGTGCTAGCAGCTTGGCCCACACAGATACGCAGTATTTT
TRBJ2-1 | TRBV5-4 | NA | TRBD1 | CASSLPGQGVSYNEQFF | TGTGCCAGCAGCTTGCCTGGACAGGGGGTTTCCTACAATGAGCAGTTCTTC
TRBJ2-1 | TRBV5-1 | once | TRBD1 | CASSTRPGTGNNEQFF | TGCGCCAGCAGCACCCGTCCCGGGACAGGGAACAATGAGCAGTTCTTC
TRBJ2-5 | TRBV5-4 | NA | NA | CASSLPERETQYF | TGTGCCAGCAGCCTGCCGGAGCGAGAGACCCAGTACTTC
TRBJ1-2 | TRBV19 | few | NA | CASSPLRGYGYTF | TGTGCCAGTAGCCCACTGCGTGGCTATGGCTACACCTTC
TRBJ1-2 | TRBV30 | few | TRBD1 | CAWSRGQDVGYTF | TGTGCCTGGAGTCGGGGACAGGATGTCGGCTACACCTTC
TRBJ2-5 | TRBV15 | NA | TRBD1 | CATSRIQGGRSETQYF | TGTGCCACCAGCAGAATACAGGGGGGACGTAGCGAGACCCAGTACTTC
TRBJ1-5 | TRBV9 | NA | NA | CASSVAPTSNQPQHF | TGTGCCAGCAGCGTAGCCCCGACAAGCAATCAGCCCCAGCATTTT
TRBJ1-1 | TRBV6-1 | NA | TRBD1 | CASSGGSGQTNTEAFF | TGTGCCAGCAGTGGTGGTTCGGGACAGACGAACACTGAAGCTTTCTTT
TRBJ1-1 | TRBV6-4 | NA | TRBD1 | CASSSGTGNTEAFF | TGTGCCAGCAGCTCCGGGACAGGGAACACTGAAGCTTTCTTT
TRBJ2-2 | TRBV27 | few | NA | CASSLGRNTGELFF | TGTGCCAGCAGTTTAGGGAGGAACACCGGGGAGCTGTTTTTT
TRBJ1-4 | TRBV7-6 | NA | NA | CASSTDSNEKLFF | TGTGCCAGCAGTACTGATTCTAATGAAAAACTGTTTTTT
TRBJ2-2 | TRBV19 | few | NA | CASAGSHTGELFF | TGTGCCTCTGCGGGAAGCCACACCGGGGAGCTGTTTTTT
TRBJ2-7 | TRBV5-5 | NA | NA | CASRQETYYYEQYF | TGTGCCAGCAGACAGGAGACATATTACTACGAGCAGTACTTC
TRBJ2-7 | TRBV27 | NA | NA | CASSLGGPPGEQYF | TGTGCCAGCAGTCTAGGGGGACCGCCGGGCGAGCAGTACTTC
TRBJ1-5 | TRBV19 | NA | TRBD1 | CASSIDKRQGGNQPQHF | TGTGCCAGTAGTATAGATAAAAGACAGGGCGGCAATCAGCCCCAGCATTTT